Each of the 16 T cell receptor beta chains below was sequenced from the same sample in a study of T cells in Graves' hyperthyroidism and ophthalmopathy. It was RNA transcripts that yielded the amplified TCR beta CDR3 regions. The HTBI primer set was used in a first-round RT-PCR of the TCR CDR3. TCRdb fed the multiplex PCR reads into MiXCR, producing one record per CDR3 protein. The sample consists of a few hundred thousand distinct CDR3 sequences, roughly 19% of them appearing once. Sequencing was performed on blood. The receptors here all came from a man aged 50-60 years with Graves' ophthalmopathy.

This clonotype was seen repeatedly, ten times or more. The rearrangement joins TRBV2 to TRBJ2-7, with D uncertain. The germline CDR1 and CDR2 sequences are SNHLY and FYNNEI. The V end was cut by 5 bases, the J end by 1 base, with 9 bases between. The CDR3 is 13 amino acids. CDR3 residues: CASSLSPSYEQYF. CDR3 DNA: TGTGCCAGCAGTTTATCCCCTTCCTACGAGCAGTACTTC.

Ten or more counts support this clonotype. The V and J genes are TRBV3-1 and TRBJ2-1; D is undetermined. V gave up 7 bases and J gave up 4 bases, with 11 bases separating them. The CDR3 is made up of 13 amino acids. Germline CDR1 reads LGHDT; CDR2 reads YNNKEL (reference sequence). CDR3 residues: CASNRGSYNEQFF. The CDR3 region has the DNA TGTGCCAGCAACCGAGGAAGTTACAATGAGCAGTTCTTC.

Note on this clonotype: Given a much more abundant clone one base away, this may be a read error. This chain uses TRBV28 with TRBJ2-1, with D perhaps TRBD1 or TRBD2 (6 bases each). Germline CDR1 and CDR2: MDHEN and SYDVKM. The CDR3 spans 12 residues. CDR3 residues: CVSSPGGYEQFF. In DNA, the CDR3 is TGTGTCAGCAGTCCCGGGGGCTATGAGCAGTTCTTC.

This clonotype was recorded at least ten times. The chain joins TRBV2 to TRBJ2-1; 15 bases are a match to TRBD2. There are 19 residues in the CDR3. The V gene's germline CDR1 is SNHLY and CDR2 FYNNEI. After removal of 10 bases from V and 0 bases from J, the junction contained 13 bases not matched to a gene. The CDR3 reads CATLGRTSGRGSSYNEQFF. The CDR3 DNA reads as TGTGCCACCTTGGGGAGGACTAGCGGGAGGGGGAGCTCCTACAATGAGCAGTTCTTC.

This clonotype was recorded at least ten times. The J gene is TRBJ2-7, the V gene TRBV11-2, with D hard to call. Germline V gene data show CDR1 as SGHAT and CDR2 as FQNNGV. The CDR3 runs 13 residues. V gave up 5 bases and J gave up 3 bases, with 11 bases separating them. CDR3 DNA sequence: TGTGCCAGCAGCACGTCCGTTCTCTACGAGCAGTACTTC. Its protein product is CASSTSVLYEQYF. Supplemented by reference TRBV11-2 and TRBJ2-7, the full variable domain reads EAGVAQSPRYKIIEKRQSVAFWCNPISGHATLYWYQQILGQGPKLLIQFQNNGVVDDSQLPKDRFSAERLKGVDSTLKIQPAKLEDSAVYLCASSTSVLYEQYFGPGTRLTVT.

The chain carries TRBV20-1 and TRBJ2-4, with 7 positions matching TRBD2. Trimming removed 3 bases from V and 5 bases from J; junction bases left unmatched: 4. There are 13 residues in the CDR3. Looked up from germline, CDR1 is DFQATT and CDR2 is SNEGSKA (reference sequence). The CDR3 is CSASREAENIQYF. The CDR3 DNA is TGCAGTGCTAGCCGGGAGGCGGAAAACATTCAGTACTTC.

A few counts support this clonotype. CDR3 DNA sequence: TGTGCCAGCAGCTTGGGGGGGGTAACTGAAAAACTGTTTTTT. This gives the protein CASSLGGVTEKLFF. The V and J genes are TRBV7-8 and TRBJ1-4; perhaps TRBD1 as D (5 bases). Per the germline V gene, CDR1 is SGHVS and CDR2 is FQNEAQ. The CDR3 has 14 residues. The V end was cut by 3 bases, the J end by 7 bases, with 12 bases between.

The chain is built from TRBV19 and TRBJ2-3, with D perhaps TRBD2 (5 bases). There are 18 residues in the CDR3. Germline assignment: CDR1 LNHDA and CDR2 SQIVND (reference sequence). The V end lost 10 bases, the J end lost 0 bases, and 26 bases lay between the germline ends. CDR3 sequence reads: CATERWTGKRTSTDTQYF. The CDR3 nucleotides read TGTGCCACCGAACGGTGGACGGGAAAGCGTACAAGCACAGATACGCAGTATTTT.

On this clonotype: One end of the junction fails to match germline, which may point to a read error. This chain links TRBV19 with TRBJ2-1; possibly TRBD1 for D (6 bases). The CDR3 totals 13 residues. Germline V gives CDR1 LNHDA, CDR2 SQIVND (reference sequence). CDR3 nucleotides: TGTGCCAGCACTGGACAGCTGTACAGTGAGCAGTTCTTC. Protein: CASTGQLYSEQFF.

This clonotype was counted at least ten times. V is TRBV24-1 and J is TRBJ2-1, with TRBD2 matching over 14 bases. Germline values: CDR1 KGHDR, CDR2 SFDVKD. The V and J ends lost 2 bases and 5 bases, in that order; junction bases with no gene match: 4. There are 17 residues in the CDR3. CDR3 region: CATSDWTSGRSHNEQFF. The CDR3 nucleotides read TGTGCCACCAGTGATTGGACTAGCGGGAGGTCCCACAATGAGCAGTTCTTC.

This chain connects TRBV10-3 to TRBJ2-3; D gene ambiguous. The V end was cut by 6 bases, the J end by 0 bases, with 13 bases between. CDR1 ENHRY and CDR2 SYGVKD come from the germline V gene. The CDR3 extends over 15 amino acids. CDR3 residues: CAIRKNRGSTDTQYF. CDR3 bases: TGTGCCATCAGGAAGAATCGCGGAAGCACAGATACGCAGTATTTT.

This clonotype has at least ten counts. The chain recombines TRBV11-2 with TRBJ1-6; D gene unclear. The CDR3 is 13 residues long. Germline CDR1 and CDR2: SGHAT and FQNNGV. The V end was cut by 5 bases, the J end by 7 bases, with 9 bases between. CDR3 protein: CASSRNANSPLHF. The DNA for the CDR3 is TGTGCCAGCAGCCGAAACGCGAATTCACCCCTCCACTTT.

The chain employs TRBV10-3 and TRBJ2-1; 11 bases match TRBD2. Trimming removed 6 bases from V and 5 bases from J; junction bases left unmatched: 9. The V gene's germline CDR1 is ENHRY and CDR2 SYGVKD. This CDR3 is 16 amino acids long. The CDR3 DNA reads TGTGCCATCAGGGAGACTATAGCGGGGGGGAACAATGAGCAGTTCTTC. It codes for CAIRETIAGGNNEQFF.

This clonotype was seen ten or more times. This chain connects TRBV18 to TRBJ2-5; D may correspond to TRBD1 or TRBD2 (6 bases each). This CDR3 is 13 amino acids long. V dropped 6 bases and J dropped 3 bases, with 11 bases sitting between them. CDR1 KGHSH and CDR2 LQKENI come from the germline V gene. The CDR3 loop reads CASSGGLKETQYF. The CDR3 DNA reads TGTGCCAGCTCCGGGGGCTTAAAAGAGACCCAGTACTTC.

This clonotype was recorded a few times. The J gene is TRBJ2-7, the V gene TRBV7-6; D uncertain. The CDR3 is 14 amino acids. V lost 3 bases and J lost 5, with 14 bases in between. Germline values: CDR1 SGHVS, CDR2 FNYEAQ. CDR3 nucleotide sequence: TGTGCCAGCAGCTTGGGCCTGGGCTCAAACGAGCAGTACTTC. It specifies CASSLGLGSNEQYF.

In this sample, this clonotype turned up a few times. The chain employs TRBV5-5 and TRBJ2-1; D gene unclear. This CDR3 region has 15 residues. The V and J ends lost 4 bases and 4 bases respectively, with 15 bases between them. Germline-derived CDR1 and CDR2 are SGHKS and YYEKEE (reference sequence). CDR3 DNA sequence: TGTGCCAGCAGCATAGACGGGCAGATTTACAATGAGCAGTTCTTC. Its protein product is CASSIDGQIYNEQFF.